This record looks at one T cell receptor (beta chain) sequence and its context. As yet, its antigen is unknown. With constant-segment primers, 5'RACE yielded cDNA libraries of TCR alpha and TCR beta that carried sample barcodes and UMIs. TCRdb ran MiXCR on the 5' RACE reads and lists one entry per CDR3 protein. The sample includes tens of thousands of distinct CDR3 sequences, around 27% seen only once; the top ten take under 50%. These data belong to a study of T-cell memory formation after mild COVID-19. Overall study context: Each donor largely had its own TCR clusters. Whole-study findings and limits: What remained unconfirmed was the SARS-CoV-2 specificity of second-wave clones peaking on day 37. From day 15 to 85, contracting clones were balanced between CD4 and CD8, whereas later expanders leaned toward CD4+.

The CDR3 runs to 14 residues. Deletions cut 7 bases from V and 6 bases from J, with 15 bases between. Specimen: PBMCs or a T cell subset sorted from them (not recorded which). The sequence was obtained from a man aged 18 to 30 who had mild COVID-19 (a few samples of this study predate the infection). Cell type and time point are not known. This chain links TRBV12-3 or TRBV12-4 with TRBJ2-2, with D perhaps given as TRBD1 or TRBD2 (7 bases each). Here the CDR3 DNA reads TGTGCCAGCAACGCCCAGGGGGGGTCCGGGGAGCTGTTTTTT. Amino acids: CASNAQGGSGELFF.